The sequence of this TCR beta chain was determined in a study of blood T cells in healthy people across ages. Study-wide findings and caveats: Diversity figures derived from one million T cells were judged to underestimate the true value. Higher diversity and more naive CD4+ cells were features of long-lived donors, compared to aged donors. Expanded clonotype changes were possibly confounded by unknown donor CMV status.

This clonotype was seen repeatedly, ten times or more. As yet, its antigen is unknown. The junction had 2 bases not matched to a gene; V was cut back by 3 bases and J by 0 bases. The length of the CDR3 is 14 residues. Looked up from germline, CDR1 is SGHRS and CDR2 is YFSETQ. A J-beta primer mix and a sample-barcoded 5' primer were used in a second PCR of about 6 to 12 cycles. TCRdb reprocessed the 5' RACE reads with MiXCR, giving one entry per CDR3 protein. This sample has 650,000 to 1,000,000 distinct CDR3 sequences, with around 36% found just once. The clonotype was recovered from a man between 18 and 29 years old in good health. The sample was blood. The V call is TRBV5-1, the J call TRBJ2-5; 7 bases line up with TRBD1. In DNA form, the CDR3 reads TGCGCCAGCAGCTGGACAGGAGACCAAGAGACCCAGTACTTC. This gives the protein CASSWTGDQETQYF.